This T cell receptor beta chain originates from a study of shared clonotypes between healthy human individuals. Findings of the study overall: Only blood underwent sampling, and tissue repertoires likely differ.

A note on this clone: Its antigen is unknown.

This CDR3 has 15 residues. V lost 3 bases and J lost 0, with 12 bases in between. Germline CDR1 and CDR2: LNHNV and YYDKDF (reference sequence). The method was immunoSEQ multiplex PCR; TCRdb's version includes in-frame clones alone and lacks a portion of them. The profile covers under 650,000 clones, with about 95% appearing a single time and approximately 0.062% taken by the ten largest. The source material was naive CD4+ T cells sorted from blood. Indicated subset: CD45RA+ positively selected. The origin of this receptor is a woman in her 30s in good health. This sequence joins TRBV15 and TRBJ2-7; no clear D. CDR3 region: CATSRKVADSYEQYF. The CDR3 bases are TGTGCCACCAGCAGGAAAGTGGCGGACTCCTACGAGCAGTACTTC. Full variable domain (outside the CDR3, taken from reference TRBV15 and TRBJ2-7): DAMVIQNPRYQVTQFGKPVTLSCSQTLNHNVMYWYQQKSSQAPKLLFHYYDKDFNNEADTPDNFQSRRPNTSFCFLDIRSPGLGDTAMYLCATSRKVADSYEQYFGPGTRLTVT.